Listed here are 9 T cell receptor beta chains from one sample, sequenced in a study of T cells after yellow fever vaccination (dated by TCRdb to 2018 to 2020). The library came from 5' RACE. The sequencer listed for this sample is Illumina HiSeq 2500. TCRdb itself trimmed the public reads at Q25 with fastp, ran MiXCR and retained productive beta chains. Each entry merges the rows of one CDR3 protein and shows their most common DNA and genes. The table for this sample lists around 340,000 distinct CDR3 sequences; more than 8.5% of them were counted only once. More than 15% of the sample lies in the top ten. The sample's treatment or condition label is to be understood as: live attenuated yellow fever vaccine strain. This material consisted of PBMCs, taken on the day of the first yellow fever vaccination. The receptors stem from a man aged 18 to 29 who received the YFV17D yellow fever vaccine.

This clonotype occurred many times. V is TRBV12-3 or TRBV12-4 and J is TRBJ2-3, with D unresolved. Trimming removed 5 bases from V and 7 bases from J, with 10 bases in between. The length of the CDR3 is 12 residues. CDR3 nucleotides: TGTGCCAGCAGTCCTACCCTTAATACGCAGTATTTT. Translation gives CASSPTLNTQYF.

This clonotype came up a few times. The CDR3 coding sequence is TGTGCCAGCAGCTTGTGGACTATAGGGTCCTACAATGAGCAGTTCTTC. Translating gives CASSLWTIGSYNEQFF. The chain carries TRBV5-4 and TRBJ2-1; TRBD2 is a possible D gene (6 bases). Per germline, CDR1 SGHNT and CDR2 YYREEE (reference sequence). Between the trimmed V and J ends, which lost 1 base and 1 base, there was a span of 12 bases. This CDR3 has 16 amino acids.

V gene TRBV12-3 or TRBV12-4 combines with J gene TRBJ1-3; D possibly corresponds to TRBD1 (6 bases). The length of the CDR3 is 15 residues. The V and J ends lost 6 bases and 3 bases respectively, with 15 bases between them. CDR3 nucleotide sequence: TGTGCCAGCAGCCGATTACAGGGAGTTGGAAACACCATATATTTT. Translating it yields CASSRLQGVGNTIYF.

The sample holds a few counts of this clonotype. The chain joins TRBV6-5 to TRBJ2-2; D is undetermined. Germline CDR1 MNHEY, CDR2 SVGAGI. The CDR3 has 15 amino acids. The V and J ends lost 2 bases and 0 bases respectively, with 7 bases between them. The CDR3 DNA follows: TGTGCCAGCAGTTACAGGGCAGCGAACACCGGGGAGCTGTTTTTT. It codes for CASSYRAANTGELFF.

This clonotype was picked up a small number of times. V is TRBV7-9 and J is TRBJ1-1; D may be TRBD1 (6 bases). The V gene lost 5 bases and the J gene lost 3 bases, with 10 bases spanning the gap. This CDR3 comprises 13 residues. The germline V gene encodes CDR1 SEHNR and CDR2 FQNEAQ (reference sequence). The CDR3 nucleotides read TGTGCCAGCAGCACCCAGGGGCACACTGAAGCTTTCTTT. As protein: CASSTQGHTEAFF.

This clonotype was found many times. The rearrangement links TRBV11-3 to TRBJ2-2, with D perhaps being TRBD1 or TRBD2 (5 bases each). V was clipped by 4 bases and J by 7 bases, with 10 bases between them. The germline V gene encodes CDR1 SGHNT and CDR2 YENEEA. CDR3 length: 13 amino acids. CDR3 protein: CASSSQGRGELFF. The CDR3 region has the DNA TGTGCCAGCAGCTCCCAGGGACGCGGGGAGCTGTTTTTT.

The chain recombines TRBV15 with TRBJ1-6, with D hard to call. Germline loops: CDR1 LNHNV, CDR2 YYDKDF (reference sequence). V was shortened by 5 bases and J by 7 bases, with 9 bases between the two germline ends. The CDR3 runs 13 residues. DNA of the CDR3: TGTGCCACCAGCCGCGTTCCAAATTCACCCCTCCACTTT. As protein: CATSRVPNSPLHF.

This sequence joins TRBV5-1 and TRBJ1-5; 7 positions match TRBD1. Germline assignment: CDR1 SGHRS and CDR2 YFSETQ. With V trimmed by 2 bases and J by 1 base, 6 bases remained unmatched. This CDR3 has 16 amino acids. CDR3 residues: CASSLFPQGSNQPQHF. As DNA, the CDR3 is TGCGCCAGCAGCTTATTCCCACAGGGGAGCAATCAGCCCCAGCATTTT.

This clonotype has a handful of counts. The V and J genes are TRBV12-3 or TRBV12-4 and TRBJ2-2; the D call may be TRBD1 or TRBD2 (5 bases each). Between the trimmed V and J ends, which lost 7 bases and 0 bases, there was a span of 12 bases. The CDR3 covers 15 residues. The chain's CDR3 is CASKPGPPNTGELFF. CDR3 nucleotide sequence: TGTGCCAGCAAGCCGGGACCCCCGAACACCGGGGAGCTGTTTTTT.